The TCR beta chain described here comes from a study of spatial heterogeneity in lung cancer. One entry per CDR3 protein results from TCRdb running MiXCR on the 5' RACE reads. The sample shows about 10,000 distinct CDR3 sequences, about 7.8% of them seen only once. The time point denotes: sample taken at primary tumor resection. Whole-study findings and limits: Tumors with more nonsynonymous mutations had more expanded intratumoral alpha and beta TCRs.

Comment on this clonotype: Its antigen is not known.

CDR1 MNHNS and CDR2 SASEGT come from the germline V gene. The CDR3 totals 13 residues. With 6 bases removed from V and 4 bases from J, the gap between germline ends came to 11 bases. The J gene is TRBJ2-3, the V gene TRBV6-1; D is perhaps TRBD2 (5 bases). This TCR came from a male donor with early-stage non-small cell lung cancer. The starting material was lung tumor tissue, obtained at surgery. CDR3 bases: TGTGCCAGCAGAGAAAACGGGGCAGATACGCAGTATTTT. Protein product: CASRENGADTQYF.